This TCR beta chain was recorded in a study of control samples from healthy donors and cancer patients. Sequencing was performed with immunoSEQ multiplex PCR; in TCRdb, only in-frame clones are kept and a portion is missing. The sample lists around 230,000 clones, about 94% seen once, with about 1.6% in the top ten. Germline V CDR1 and CDR2: SGHRS, YFSETQ. The CDR3 contains 15 residues. V lost 6 bases and J lost 5, with 17 bases in between. This receptor was obtained from a man between 50 and 59 years old in good health. J is TRBJ2-2 and V is TRBV5-1; possible D gene TRBD1, 6 bases. Sequencing was performed on blood. The CDR3 here is CASNDPGHATGELFF. The CDR3 DNA reads TGCGCCAGCAACGACCCGGGACACGCAACCGGGGAGCTGTTTTTT. Looking up the rest from reference TRBV5-1 and TRBJ2-2 gives the full variable domain: KAGVTQTPRYLIKTRGQQVTLSCSPISGHRSVSWYQQTPGQGLQFLFEYFSETQRNKGNFPGRFSGRQFSNSRSEMNVSTLELGDSALYLCASNDPGHATGELFFGEGSRLTVL.